These 5 T cell receptor beta chains originate from one sample sequenced in a study of shared clonotypes between healthy human individuals. Measured with immunoSEQ multiplex PCR; TCRdb has only the in-frame clones, and not every one. The sample yields around 750,000 clones, approximately 79% seen once. Specimen: memory CD4+ T cells sorted from blood. Specified subset: CD45RA-negative fraction. These receptors were obtained from a woman in her 30s in good health.

This chain joins TRBV10-3 and TRBJ2-7; TRBD2 matches at 7 bases. The CDR3 runs to 14 residues. V shed 7 bases, J shed 6 bases, and the junction held 12 bases outside the gene matches. Germline lookup yields CDR1 ENHRY and CDR2 SYGVKD. CDR3: CAIKRGLEHAEQYF. CDR3 nucleotide sequence: TGTGCCATCAAACGAGGACTAGAGCACGCCGAGCAGTACTTC.

This clone has just one count. The chain joins TRBV25-1 to TRBJ1-1; D may be TRBD1 (5 bases). The V gene's germline CDR1 is MGHDK and CDR2 SYGVNS. The CDR3 consists of 14 residues. V lost 1 base and J 3 bases, leaving 9 bases between the germline ends. The CDR3 is CASSELTRDTEAFF. In nucleotides, the CDR3 is TGTGCCAGCAGTGAATTAACCAGGGACACTGAAGCTTTCTTT.

This chain joins TRBV11-2 and TRBJ2-3; weak D call: TRBD2 (6 bases). This CDR3 spans 15 amino acids. V gave up 4 bases and J gave up 4 bases, with 15 bases separating them. Germline V gives CDR1 SGHAT, CDR2 FQNNGV. In DNA form, the CDR3 reads TGTGCCAGCAGCTCGCGACTAGAGGTGGCAGATACGCAGTATTTT. It specifies CASSSRLEVADTQYF.

The chain employs TRBV7-2 and TRBJ2-1, with TRBD1 matching over 8 bases. Losses at the gene ends were 4 bases for V and 6 bases for J; bases not matched to a gene: 5. The CDR3 is made up of 14 amino acids. CDR1 and CDR2 from the germline V gene are SGHTA and FQGNSA. DNA of the CDR3: TGTGCCAGCAGCTGGGTGACAGGGGCCAATGAGCAGTTCTTC. Residues: CASSWVTGANEQFF. The whole variable domain, filled in from reference TRBV7-2 and TRBJ2-1, reads GAGVSQSPSNKVTEKGKDVELRCDPISGHTALYWYRQSLGQGLEFLIYFQGNSAPDKSGLPSDRFSAERTGGSVSTLTIQRTQQEDSAVYLCASSWVTGANEQFFGPGTRLTVL.

V gene TRBV6-5 combines with J gene TRBJ1-5; D gene uncertain. V dropped 6 bases and J dropped 4 bases, with 16 bases sitting between them. CDR3 length: 15 amino acids. Germline V lookup: CDR1 MNHEY, CDR2 SVGAGI. In nucleotides, the CDR3 is TGTGCCAGCAGCGACCGATATCTAGGAAATCAGCCCCAGCATTTT. Its protein is CASSDRYLGNQPQHF.